One and the same sample provided the 28 T cell receptor beta chains below, sequenced in a study of shared clonotypes between healthy human individuals. Sequencing used immunoSEQ multiplex PCR; TCRdb keeps in-frame clones, though not all of them. The data hold 400,000 to 600,000 clones, with over 75% observed a single time. The sequenced sample was PBMCs. Source of these receptors: a woman aged 40 to 50 in good health. Some clones in this sample may be carry-over from other donors' samples.

The chain links TRBV10-3 to TRBJ2-7, with TRBD2 matching over 12 bases. This CDR3 region has 17 residues. Trimming removed 6 bases from V and 4 bases from J; junction bases left unmatched: 13. CDR1 is ENHRY and CDR2 is SYGVKD in the germline V gene. The CDR3 DNA reads as TGTGCCATCAGCACCAGAAAGACTAGCGGGAGTGTTTACGAGCAGTACTTC. It specifies CAISTRKTSGSVYEQYF.

V and J are TRBV9 and TRBJ1-1; 10 bases line up with TRBD1. This CDR3 is 17 amino acids long. CDR1 is SGDLS and CDR2 is YYNGEE in the germline V gene. Trimming removed 4 bases from V and 3 bases from J; junction bases left unmatched: 12. The CDR3 loop reads CASSPLGQGLIDTEAFF. The CDR3 DNA reads as TGTGCCAGCAGCCCTCTGGGACAGGGGTTGATCGACACTGAAGCTTTCTTT.

Here the CDR3 DNA reads TGTGCCACCCAGGGGGGAGGTTTCACCGGGGAGCTGTTTTTT. Its translation is CATQGGGFTGELFF. The gene calls are TRBV7-9 and TRBJ2-2, with D perhaps TRBD1 (7 bases). Germline loops: CDR1 SEHNR, CDR2 FQNEAQ (reference sequence). V lost 10 bases and J 4 bases, leaving 16 bases between the germline ends. There are 14 residues in the CDR3.

The gene calls are TRBV30 and TRBJ2-1, with a weak D call TRBD1 (6 bases). The CDR3 consists of 15 residues. V shed 5 bases and J shed 1 base, with 15 bases lying between them. CDR1 and CDR2 (germline): GTSNPN, SVGIG (reference sequence). CDR3 loop: CAWARGQGSYNEQFF. DNA of the CDR3: TGTGCCTGGGCCCGAGGTCAGGGGTCCTACAATGAGCAGTTCTTC.

The chain combines TRBV5-1 with TRBJ2-7; D is undetermined. Germline V gives CDR1 SGHRS, CDR2 YFSETQ. V dropped 3 bases and J dropped 3 bases, with 10 bases sitting between them. CDR3 size: 13 residues. The CDR3 nucleotides read TGCGCCAGCAGCTGGAGTCTTGACTACGAGCAGTACTTC. It is translated as CASSWSLDYEQYF. Drawing the rest from reference TRBV5-1 and TRBJ2-7, the complete variable domain is KAGVTQTPRYLIKTRGQQVTLSCSPISGHRSVSWYQQTPGQGLQFLFEYFSETQRNKGNFPGRFSGRQFSNSRSEMNVSTLELGDSALYLCASSWSLDYEQYFGPGTRLTVT.

Details on this clone: This probably arose from a read error, given a far larger clone one base away. Because it lacks the conserved phenylalanine or tryptophan at the end, this CDR3 is likely a read error. V is TRBV28 and J is TRBJ2-7; possibly TRBD2 for D (6 bases). This CDR3 region has 20 residues. Germline values: CDR1 MDHEN, CDR2 SYDVKM. V gave up 1 base and J gave up 3 bases, with 28 bases separating them. The CDR3 protein is CASSLFRGSNFELESYEQYS. The CDR3, as DNA: TGTGCCAGCAGTTTATTTCGGGGGTCTAATTTCGAATTGGAGAGCTACGAGCAGTACTCC.

CDR3 loop: CASSAQGGIYGYTF. The CDR3 coding sequence is TGTGCCAGCAGCGCACAGGGGGGAATTTATGGCTACACCTTC. The chain has TRBV9 and TRBJ1-2, with 8 bases that match TRBD1. This CDR3 is 14 amino acids long. V lost 3 bases and J lost 5; bases outside the gene matches: 6. Germline assignment: CDR1 SGDLS and CDR2 YYNGEE.

The genes are TRBV9 and TRBJ2-3, with unresolved D. V was pared by 0 bases and J by 6 bases, with 11 bases between. CDR3 size: 14 residues. Looked up from germline, CDR1 is SGDLS and CDR2 is YYNGEE. CDR3 protein: CASSVDPGLDTQYF. The DNA for the CDR3 is TGTGCCAGCAGCGTAGATCCCGGCCTGGATACGCAGTATTTT.

This sequence joins TRBV5-6 and TRBJ2-6; D possibly corresponds to TRBD2 (6 bases). Trimming cost V 4 bases and J 4 bases, with 18 bases left between them. Germline V gene lookup returns CDR1 SGHDT and CDR2 YYEEEE. The length of the CDR3 is 17 residues. CDR3 amino acids: CASSPYGGVYGANVLTF. DNA of the CDR3: TGTGCCAGCAGCCCCTACGGCGGGGTTTACGGGGCCAACGTCCTGACTTTC.

The chain uses TRBV4-2 and TRBJ2-1; 10 bases match TRBD2. V lost 5 bases and J lost 7; bases outside the gene matches: 8. The germline CDR1 and CDR2 sequences are LGHNA and YNFKEQ. The CDR3 length is 15 residues. The CDR3 reads CASSDSSGRKNEQFF. CDR3 bases: TGTGCCAGCAGCGACTCTAGCGGGAGAAAAAATGAGCAGTTCTTC.

V gene TRBV27 combines with J gene TRBJ1-5, with 8 nucleotides matching TRBD1. Trimming took 6 bases from V and 2 from J; bases not matched to a gene: 6. This CDR3 has 15 amino acids. Germline V gene sequence: CDR1 MNHEY, CDR2 SMNVEV (reference sequence). CDR3: CASSQDRDRNQPQHF. CDR3 coding DNA: TGTGCCAGCAGCCAGGACAGGGATCGCAATCAGCCCCAGCATTTT.

The rearrangement links TRBV2 to TRBJ2-1; 15 nucleotides match TRBD2. The CDR3 has 15 residues. The V gene's germline CDR1 is SNHLY and CDR2 FYNNEI. Trimming at V came to 6 bases and at J to 8 bases, leaving 5 bases not matched to a gene. The CDR3, as DNA: TGTGCCAGCAGGGGGGGACTAGCGGGAGGAGATGAGCAGTTCTTC. As protein: CASRGGLAGGDEQFF.

The chain joins TRBV5-1 to TRBJ1-2, with D possibly TRBD1 on 5 matching bases. Per germline, CDR1 SGHRS and CDR2 YFSETQ. The CDR3 is made up of 14 amino acids. Trimming removed 0 bases at V and 2 bases at J, with 8 bases between. CDR3 protein: CASSLGGRNYGYTF. DNA of the CDR3: TGCGCCAGCAGCTTGGGGGGCAGGAACTATGGCTACACCTTC. The variable domain in full, completed from reference TRBV5-1 and TRBJ1-2, reads KAGVTQTPRYLIKTRGQQVTLSCSPISGHRSVSWYQQTPGQGLQFLFEYFSETQRNKGNFPGRFSGRQFSNSRSEMNVSTLELGDSALYLCASSLGGRNYGYTFGSGTRLTVV.

V is TRBV27 and J is TRBJ2-3, with TRBD1 identical over 9 bases. Germline V lookup: CDR1 MNHEY, CDR2 SMNVEV (reference sequence). With 1 base clipped from V and 0 bases from J, the junction kept 11 bases outside the gene matches. This CDR3 has 19 amino acids. CDR3 sequence reads: CASSLFGTGTPYSTDTQYF. The CDR3 DNA sequence: TGTGCCAGCAGTTTATTCGGGACAGGGACACCGTATAGCACAGATACGCAGTATTTT.

This chain links TRBV28 with TRBJ2-2; D may match TRBD1 or TRBD2 (5 bases each). V was clipped by 9 bases and J by 6 bases, with 17 bases between them. CDR3 length: 14 amino acids. Germline assignment: CDR1 MDHEN and CDR2 SYDVKM. Here the CDR3 reads CASGSMGEAGELFF. The CDR3 bases are TGTGCCAGTGGGTCGATGGGGGAAGCCGGGGAGCTGTTTTTT.

This clone was seen more than once but under ten times. The V call is TRBV11-3, the J call TRBJ1-1; D not resolved. The germline V gene has CDR1 SGHNT and CDR2 YENEEA. The CDR3 is 13 residues long. V was clipped by 1 base and J by 6 bases, with 9 bases between them. CDR3 sequence: CASSLVSSSEAFF. The CDR3 DNA reads as TGTGCCAGCAGCTTAGTTTCAAGTTCTGAAGCTTTCTTT.

The CDR3 protein is CASSWPGADTQYF. CDR3 nucleotide sequence: TGTGCCAGCAGCTGGCCTGGGGCAGATACGCAGTATTTT. The chain carries TRBV7-8 and TRBJ2-3; no reliable D call. CDR3 length equals 13 residues. Trimming removed 4 bases from V and 4 bases from J, with 9 bases in between. Germline V gene data show CDR1 as SGHVS and CDR2 as FQNEAQ. Based on the CDR3 plus reference TRBV7-8 and TRBJ2-3, the full variable domain is GAGVSQSPRYKVAKRGQDVALRCDPISGHVSLFWYQQALGQGPEFLTYFQNEAQLDKSGLPSDRFFAERPEGSVSTLKIQRTQQEDSAVYLCASSWPGADTQYFGPGTRLTVL.

This rearrangement joins TRBV5-4 to TRBJ2-1; 7 nucleotides agree with TRBD2. This CDR3 is built from 14 residues. The junction had 6 bases not matched to a gene; V was cut back by 0 bases and J by 9 bases. Germline CDR1 reads SGHNT; CDR2 reads YYREEE (reference sequence). CDR3 nucleotide sequence: TGTGCCAGCAGCTTGGACCTAGGGAGGGGTGAGCAGTTCTTC. It is translated as CASSLDLGRGEQFF.

The rearrangement joins TRBV5-1 to TRBJ2-3; TRBD1 might be the D (7 bases). The CDR3 runs to 18 residues. In germline, CDR1 is SGHRS, CDR2 YFSETQ. Trimming pared 4 bases from V and 2 bases from J, leaving 23 bases between. CDR3 amino acids: CASSLVALTGTATDTQYF. The DNA of the CDR3 is TGCGCCAGCAGCCTGGTGGCACTGACAGGGACTGCCACAGATACGCAGTATTTT.

This clone was counted only a few times. The chain joins TRBV7-9 to TRBJ1-1; D gene unclear. Germline lookup yields CDR1 SEHNR and CDR2 FQNEAQ (reference sequence). V was trimmed by 5 bases and J by 5 bases, leaving 21 bases between them. The CDR3 is 16 residues long. CDR3 protein: CASSQQTDVVGTEAFF. The CDR3, as DNA: TGTGCCAGCAGCCAACAGACCGACGTGGTTGGGACTGAAGCTTTCTTT.

V usage is TRBV6-5 and J usage is TRBJ2-1; D uncertain. The germline gives CDR1 MNHEY, CDR2 SVGAGI. V lost 5 bases and J lost 2, with 13 bases in between. CDR3 size: 15 residues. Here the CDR3 DNA reads TGTGCCAGCAGTCGAGACTTTGACGCCTACAATGAGCAGTTCTTC. Its protein is CASSRDFDAYNEQFF.

The V and J genes are TRBV28 and TRBJ1-5; no definite D call. Trimming stripped 6 bases from V and 11 bases from J, with 17 bases between. The CDR3 is 13 amino acids. CDR1 and CDR2 from the germline V gene are MDHEN and SYDVKM. The CDR3 nucleotides are TGTGCCAGCAGCCCCTTGATCGGTGGCGCCCAGCATTTT. Translation: CASSPLIGGAQHF.

The rearrangement uses TRBV5-4 and TRBJ2-3; TRBD2 aligns across 9 bases. V lost 6 bases and J lost 7; bases outside the gene matches: 9. CDR1 is SGHNT, CDR2 YYREEE, per germline (reference sequence). This CDR3 has 14 amino acids. This chain's CDR3 is CASNLKGTSNTQYF. For the CDR3, the DNA is TGTGCCAGCAACCTGAAGGGGACTAGCAATACGCAGTATTTT.

The chain links TRBV7-9 to TRBJ2-7; TRBD2 matches 11 bases. The germline V gene has CDR1 SEHNR and CDR2 FQNEAQ (reference sequence). The CDR3 is made up of 18 amino acids. V gave up 1 base and J gave up 3 bases; unmatched junction bases: 11. The CDR3 protein is CASSLVQLLAGENYEQYF. The CDR3 coding sequence is TGTGCCAGCAGCTTAGTCCAACTACTAGCGGGAGAGAACTACGAGCAGTACTTC.

This sequence joins TRBV30 and TRBJ2-7; D is ambiguous. The CDR3 spans 14 residues. Trimming removed 1 base at V and 0 bases at J, with 10 bases between. Germline CDR1 is GTSNPN and CDR2 is SVGIG (reference sequence). The CDR3 spells CAWSEVWGSYEQYF. The CDR3 DNA reads as TGTGCCTGGAGTGAAGTTTGGGGCTCCTACGAGCAGTACTTC.

J is TRBJ2-1 and V is TRBV2; no clear D. V was cut by 1 base and J by 4 bases, with 5 bases left in between. Per the germline V gene, CDR1 is SNHLY and CDR2 is FYNNEI. The CDR3 runs to 13 residues. CDR3 sequence (DNA): TGTGCCAGCAGTGAAGGTCTTTACAATGAGCAGTTCTTC. Translation: CASSEGLYNEQFF.

The chain has TRBV6-5 and TRBJ2-7; TRBD2 agrees at 11 bases. CDR3 length: 15 residues. Germline values: CDR1 MNHEY, CDR2 SVGAGI. V trimming: 4 bases; J trimming: 3 bases; junction bases outside the gene matches: 5. The CDR3 here is CASSSPGLADYEQYF. Here the CDR3 DNA reads TGTGCCAGCAGTTCACCGGGACTAGCGGACTACGAGCAGTACTTC.

The chain recombines TRBV7-9 with TRBJ1-1, with a weak D call TRBD1 (5 bases). CDR3 length: 14 residues. The V gene's germline CDR1 is SEHNR and CDR2 FQNEAQ (reference sequence). The germline V and J ends were trimmed by 8 bases and 0 bases, with 13 bases remaining between them. CDR3 sequence: CASHRDVLNTEAFF. The CDR3, as DNA: TGTGCCAGCCATAGGGACGTCTTGAACACTGAAGCTTTCTTT.